Here is one TCR beta chain with its context. The antigen is undetermined. This specimen belongs to a study of shared clonotypes between healthy human individuals. In germline, CDR1 is MGHRA, CDR2 YSYEKL. Trimming stripped 4 bases from V and 0 bases from J, with 9 bases between. The CDR3 spans 14 residues. The study's findings and limits: The donor pool, a small one, limited the genetic and exposure-history diversity represented. Clonotypes shared by all four donors outscored non-shared clonotypes in generation probability.

Terminally differentiated effector memory CD45RA+ cells were excluded by CCR7 positive selection of CD45RO-negative cells. Every donor was a Caucasian adult from Nashville, Tennessee. The method was immunoSEQ multiplex PCR; TCRdb's version includes in-frame clones alone and lacks a portion of them. The profile covers 1.5 million to 2.5 million clones, with less than 95% appearing a single time and 0.95% to 1.5% taken by the ten largest. Material for sequencing was naive CD8+ T cells sorted from blood. The receptor was derived from a man aged 18 to 29 in good health. The chain joins TRBV4-1 to TRBJ1-2; D not certain. CDR3 DNA: TGCGCCAGCAGCCTCCTTTCGTCTAACTATGGCTACACCTTC. Amino acid sequence: CASSLLSSNYGYTF.